The rows below give T cell receptor beta chains drawn from one sample of a study of molecular identifiers for immune sequencing clone quantification. From the PCR reads, TCRdb called clonotypes with MiXCR, one entry per CDR3 protein. The sample holds some 320,000 distinct CDR3 sequences, roughly a quarter seen once. Sample: naive CD8+ T cells from blood, with Jurkat cell RNA spiked in. The origin of the receptors is a human donor in good health. Some libraries in this study had Jurkat cell RNA spiked in. The CDR3 runs from the conserved cysteine through the conserved F or W. D genes are given only for firm matches. Expanded clones get a size class; other rows say once, few or many, or leave the size out.

j_call | d_call | clone_size | v_call | cdr3_nt | cdr3_aa
TRBJ1-4 | NA | few | TRBV4-2 | TGTGCCAGCAGCGGACGGGGTGAAAAACTGTTTTTT | CASSGRGEKLFF
TRBJ1-4 | NA | NA | TRBV25-1 | TGTGCCAGCAGTGAATCCAGGGACGGTTATGAAAAACTGTTTTTT | CASSESRDGYEKLFF
TRBJ2-7 | NA | NA | TRBV11-2 | TGTGCCAGCAGCCCCGGACAGCGCTCCTACGCGCAGTACTTC | CASSPGQRSYAQYF
TRBJ2-3 | NA | few | TRBV20-1 | TGCAGTGCTGAAGACCTAGGACAGAACACAGATACGCAGTATTTT | CSAEDLGQNTDTQYF
TRBJ2-7 | TRBD2 | many | TRBV7-2 | TGTGCCAGCAGCACTAGCGCTACCTACGAGCAGTACTTC | CASSTSATYEQYF
TRBJ2-3 | NA | NA | TRBV29-1 | TGCAGCGTTAATTTATGGTGGGCCGCAGATACGCAGTATTTT | CSVNLWWAADTQYF
TRBJ2-1 | NA | many | TRBV27 | TGTGCCAGCAGTTTGATTGGGGGTGAGCAGTTCTTC | CASSLIGGEQFF
TRBJ2-3 | TRBD1 | many | TRBV7-6 | TGTGCCAGCAGCTTAGCGGACAGGGGGACAGATACGCAGTATTTT | CASSLADRGTDTQYF
TRBJ2-7 | NA | NA | TRBV4-1 | TGCGCCAGCAGCCAAGAGTCAGGGGTCGGCTACGAGCAGTACTTC | CASSQESGVGYEQYF
TRBJ2-1 | NA | many | TRBV6-5 | TGTGCCAGCAGTTACGCGAGGTGGGGTGAGCAGTTCTTC | CASSYARWGEQFF
TRBJ1-5 | NA | NA | TRBV19 | TGTGCCAGTAGTATGACTACAGGGCCCCAGCCCCAGCATTTT | CASSMTTGPQPQHF
TRBJ2-2 | TRBD2 | many | TRBV7-9 | TGTGCCAGCAGCACTTGGACTAGCGGGATAGTCGGGGAGCTGTTTTTT | CASSTWTSGIVGELFF
TRBJ2-3 | TRBD1 | few | TRBV12-3/TRBV12-4 | TGTGCCAGCAGCCCGGACAGGGGCCTCACAGATACGCAGTATTTT | CASSPDRGLTDTQYF
TRBJ2-3 | NA | NA | TRBV3-2 | TGTGCCAGCAGCCAAGATAGGGGTGGGCAGGGAGGTGTTGCAGATACGCAGTATTTT | CASSQDRGGQGGVADTQYF
TRBJ2-1 | NA | NA | TRBV24-1 | TGTGCCACCAGTGCCTGGACGGGCTCCTACAATGAGCAGTTCTTC | CATSAWTGSYNEQFF
TRBJ2-7 | TRBD1 | NA | TRBV30 | TGTGCCTGGAGCCCCCGGGACAGGTACTCCTACGAGCAGTACTTC | CAWSPRDRYSYEQYF
TRBJ2-2 | NA | few | TRBV7-8 | TGTGCCAGCAACATCGGATCTCATCCTCGCACCGGGGAGCTGTTTTTT | CASNIGSHPRTGELFF
TRBJ2-1 | TRBD1 | few | TRBV6-5 | TGTGCCAGCAGTACCTTCTGGACAGGGCGGGGCAATGAGCAGTTCTTC | CASSTFWTGRGNEQFF
TRBJ2-5 | NA | many | TRBV25-1 | TGTGCCAGCAGTTCGGGCCAGGAGACCCAGTACTTC | CASSSGQETQYF
TRBJ1-1 | TRBD1 | few | TRBV6-2/TRBV6-3 | TGTGCCAGCAGTTACTTTCAGGGGGTCACTGAAGCTTTCTTT | CASSYFQGVTEAFF
TRBJ2-2 | NA | few | TRBV30 | TGTGCCTGGAAAGGTGGCGGGGTGAACACCGGGGAGCTGTTTTTT | CAWKGGGVNTGELFF
TRBJ2-3 | NA | NA | TRBV3-1 | TGTGCCAGCAGCCAAAACCACAGGGCAGATACGCAGTATTTT | CASSQNHRADTQYF
TRBJ2-7 | NA | NA | TRBV9 | TGTGCCAGCAGCGTACGCCAGGACTTCTACGAGCAGTACTTC | CASSVRQDFYEQYF
TRBJ2-5 | NA | many | TRBV5-6 | TGTGCCAGCAGCTTGTTCTTCGGCGCCCAAGAGACCCAGTACTTC | CASSLFFGAQETQYF
TRBJ2-3 | TRBD2 | many | TRBV5-5 | TGTGCCAGCAGCCCAGCACTAGCGGGGGCCCGCCTGTTCCTCACAGATACGCAGTATTTT | CASSPALAGARLFLTDTQYF
TRBJ2-3 | NA | many | TRBV21-1 | TGTGCCAGCAGCAAAAAACCTACCCCGAGGGTAGATACGCAGTATTTT | CASSKKPTPRVDTQYF
TRBJ2-7 | NA | many | TRBV7-2 | TGTGCCAGCAGCTTAGTCCCGTTGCGCGAGCAGTACTTC | CASSLVPLREQYF
TRBJ2-5 | TRBD2 | many | TRBV28 | TGTGCCAGCACCTCCCCGGGACTAGCGGGAGTAGAGACCCAGTACTTC | CASTSPGLAGVETQYF
TRBJ2-1 | TRBD2 | NA | TRBV6-5 | TGTGCCAGCGGGGAGGGTACCGCCCATGAGCAGTTCTTC | CASGEGTAHEQFF
TRBJ2-2 | TRBD2 | NA | TRBV6-6 | TGTGCCAGCAGCCTAAACCCGGGACTAGCGGAGACCGGGGAGCTGTCTTTT | CASSLNPGLAETGELSF
TRBJ1-1 | NA | few | TRBV6-5 | TGTGCCAGCAGTTACGGGGCAGGGGTTGAAGCTTTCTTT | CASSYGAGVEAFF
TRBJ1-5 | TRBD1 | few | TRBV4-3 | TGCGCCAGCAGCTACAGACAGGGGGCGGATCAGCCCCAGCATTTT | CASSYRQGADQPQHF
TRBJ2-3 | TRBD2 | many | TRBV29-1 | TGCAGCGTTGAAGGAGCGGGGGGCACAGATACGCAGTATTTT | CSVEGAGGTDTQYF
TRBJ2-7 | NA | NA | TRBV27 | TGTGCCAGCAGCGCGGGACGGCCGGGATCCTCCGAGCAGTACTTC | CASSAGRPGSSEQYF
TRBJ2-5 | NA | NA | TRBV23-1 | TGCGCCAGCAGTCCTCCCGGGACACACCAAGAGACCCAGTACTTC | CASSPPGTHQETQYF
TRBJ2-2 | TRBD1 | few | TRBV14 | TGTGCCAGCAGCCAGACTACAGGGGGTAGCACCGGGGAGCTGTTTTTT | CASSQTTGGSTGELFF
TRBJ1-1 | NA | few | TRBV4-1 | TGCGCCAGCAGCCAAGATATTCAGGGAACTGAAGCTTTCTTT | CASSQDIQGTEAFF
TRBJ2-7 | TRBD1 | many | TRBV29-1 | TGCAGCGTCCAAACCTTAGGGGACAGGGGGTACGAGCAGTACTTC | CSVQTLGDRGYEQYF
TRBJ2-7 | NA | many | TRBV5-8 | TGTGCCAGCAGCCTCGGACAGCACGAGCAGTACTTC | CASSLGQHEQYF
TRBJ2-1 | NA | NA | TRBV19 | TGTGCCAGTAGTATAGGGTTTGGGTTCAATGAGCAGTTCTTC | CASSIGFGFNEQFF
TRBJ2-5 | NA | many | TRBV7-9 | TGTGCCAGCAGCCCACGGGGTTTTCAAGAGACCCAGTACTTC | CASSPRGFQETQYF
TRBJ1-1 | NA | few | TRBV10-2 | TGCGCCAGCACCGAAGGCACTGAAGCTTTCTTT | CASTEGTEAFF
TRBJ2-2 | NA | many | TRBV5-1 | TGCGCCAGCAGCCAAACTGACGAGGCCGGGGAGCTGTTTTTT | CASSQTDEAGELFF
TRBJ2-7 | TRBD2 | few | TRBV5-6 | TGTGCCAGCAGCTTGGGACTAGCGGGGGTGCGCCTCGAGCAGTACTTC | CASSLGLAGVRLEQYF
TRBJ2-2 | NA | NA | TRBV4-1 | TGCGCCAGCAGCCAGACAAAGAACACCGGGGAGCTGTTTTTT | CASSQTKNTGELFF
TRBJ1-4 | NA | NA | TRBV7-9 | TGTGCCAGCAGCCAGACAGATAATGAAAAACTGTTTTTT | CASSQTDNEKLFF
TRBJ2-7 | TRBD1 | many | TRBV7-6 | TGTGCCAGCAGCCCCGGGACAGCGAGAGAGCAGTACTTC | CASSPGTAREQYF
TRBJ2-1 | TRBD2 | NA | TRBV12-3/TRBV12-4 | TGTGCCAGCAGATCTAGCGGGGGGGCATTCAATGAGCAGTTCTTC | CASRSSGGAFNEQFF
TRBJ1-6 | NA | NA | TRBV27 | TGTGCCAGCAGAGTAGGGCCGGGGTCCTTAACACCCCTCCACTTT | CASRVGPGSLTPLHF
TRBJ2-5 | NA | many | TRBV29-1 | TGCAGCGTTGAGGGCAACGAAGAGACCCAGTACTTC | CSVEGNEETQYF
TRBJ1-1 | NA | many | TRBV12-3/TRBV12-4 | TGTGCCAGCAGTTTCTGGGATACTGAAGCTTTCTTT | CASSFWDTEAFF
TRBJ2-3 | TRBD2 | NA | TRBV4-3 | TGCGCCAGCAGCCAAGAATGGACTAGCGGGAATTCAGATACGCAGTATTTT | CASSQEWTSGNSDTQYF
TRBJ2-3 | NA | NA | TRBV6-2/TRBV6-3 | TGTGCCACCAGGGGAGGGACTCTCAGCACAGATACGCAGTATTTT | CATRGGTLSTDTQYF
TRBJ1-1 | TRBD1 | many | TRBV5-6 | TGTGCCAGCAGCTTGTACAGGGGGCAGATGAACACTGAAGCTTTCTTT | CASSLYRGQMNTEAFF